This TCR beta chain came from a study of blood T cell repertoires in COVID-19. Germline CDR1 SEHNR, CDR2 FQNEAQ (reference sequence). V lost 4 bases, J lost 4 bases, and 10 bases lay in between. The CDR3 totals 13 residues. Only in-frame clones appear in the TCRdb table, and some are missing; sequencing was by immunoSEQ multiplex PCR. Of 250,000 to 300,000 clones listed, less than 85% are singletons. This TCR derives from a man in his 60s who had recovered from COVID-19. The V call is TRBV7-9, the J call TRBJ1-1; D uncertain. Sequencing was carried out using peripheral blood. Written as DNA, the CDR3 is TGTGCCAGCAGCTCACGGGGTGGCACTGAAGCTTTCTTT. It encodes CASSSRGGTEAFF.